A selection of T cell receptor beta chains follows, all from one sample in a study of Ad26.COV2.S vaccination and SARS-CoV-2 variants. TCRdb's table, derived via immunoSEQ multiplex PCR, lists solely in-frame clones and lacks some. The data hold hundreds of thousands of clones, with more than 75% observed a single time. Sequencing used peripheral blood, obtained in a trial of Ad26.COV2.S vaccine versus placebo. The source is a person between 18 and 65 years old who received the Ad26.COV2.S COVID-19 vaccine or a placebo. Each CDR3 is given with its conserved first and last residue. Fields, in order: D gene, J gene, clone size, CDR3 length, V gene, CDR3 DNA, CDR3 protein. A D gene is named only where the DNA matches it firmly. Size is stated for part of the rows, as once, few or many counts, or as a class when the clone is expanded.

d_gene: TRBD1; j_gene: TRBJ2-2; abundance: NA; len: 16; v_gene: TRBV6-5; CDR3nt: TGTGCCAGCAGTTCCGGGACAGGGGGGCCCACCGGGGAGCTGTTTTTT; CDR3aa: CASSSGTGGPTGELFF
d_gene: NA; j_gene: TRBJ2-7; abundance: NA; len: 16; v_gene: TRBV5-1; CDR3nt: TGCGCCAGCAGCTTGAGGACAAACAGGGATCCCTACGAGCAGTACTTC; CDR3aa: CASSLRTNRDPYEQYF
d_gene: NA; j_gene: TRBJ2-7; abundance: NA; len: 15; v_gene: TRBV7-9; CDR3nt: TGTGCCAGCAGCTCCTATGGGACGGCATTATACGAGCAGTACTTC; CDR3aa: CASSSYGTALYEQYF
d_gene: NA; j_gene: TRBJ1-6; abundance: NA; len: 14; v_gene: TRBV19; CDR3nt: TGTGCCAGTAGAAGCGGACAGAATGATTCACCCCTCCACTTT; CDR3aa: CASRSGQNDSPLHF
d_gene: NA; j_gene: TRBJ1-5; abundance: NA; len: 14; v_gene: TRBV6-5; CDR3nt: TGTGCCACCCAGCGGGGAGGTAACAATCAGCCCCAGCATTTT; CDR3aa: CATQRGGNNQPQHF
d_gene: TRBD2; j_gene: TRBJ2-7; abundance: NA; len: 14; v_gene: TRBV18; CDR3nt: TGTGCCAGCTCAGCGACTAGCGGGAGATACGAGCAGTACTTC; CDR3aa: CASSATSGRYEQYF
d_gene: NA; j_gene: TRBJ2-6; abundance: NA; len: 15; v_gene: TRBV19; CDR3nt: TGTGCCAGTAGTATTATCAGGGTTGGGGCCAACGTCCTGACTTTC; CDR3aa: CASSIIRVGANVLTF
d_gene: TRBD2; j_gene: TRBJ2-7; abundance: NA; len: 13; v_gene: TRBV28; CDR3nt: TGTGCCAGCAGCCTAATTGGGGGGGGCGAGCAGTACTTC; CDR3aa: CASSLIGGGEQYF
d_gene: NA; j_gene: TRBJ1-1; abundance: NA; len: 14; v_gene: TRBV6-5; CDR3nt: TGTGCCAGTGGCATAGGGGGGTCAAACACTGAAGCTTTCTTT; CDR3aa: CASGIGGSNTEAFF
d_gene: TRBD1; j_gene: TRBJ2-3; abundance: NA; len: 16; v_gene: TRBV20-1; CDR3nt: TGCAGTGCTAGTGTGGACAGGGGGGACGGTAGGGATACGCAGTATTTT; CDR3aa: CSASVDRGDGRDTQYF
d_gene: TRBD1; j_gene: TRBJ1-2; abundance: once; len: 17; v_gene: TRBV30; CDR3nt: TGTGCCTGGATAGGGTTTAGCCCAGGGGGCCCCGACTATGGCTACACCTTC; CDR3aa: CAWIGFSPGGPDYGYTF
d_gene: NA; j_gene: TRBJ1-2; abundance: NA; len: 12; v_gene: TRBV2; CDR3nt: TGTGCCAGCAGGGGGGATAACTATGGCTACACCTTC; CDR3aa: CASRGDNYGYTF
d_gene: TRBD1; j_gene: TRBJ2-7; abundance: NA; len: 14; v_gene: TRBV10-3; CDR3nt: TGTGCCATCAGTCAGGGGGCGGACTACTACGAGCAGTACTTC; CDR3aa: CAISQGADYYEQYF